The rows below give T cell receptor beta chains drawn from one sample of a study of post-analysis software for immune sequencing data. MiXCR, run by TCRdb on the PCR reads, gives a single entry per CDR3 protein. The sample records about 160,000 distinct CDR3 sequences, 36% being singletons. The starting material was blood, obtained after autologous hematopoietic stem cell transplantation. The receptors originated from a girl aged 10 to 17 with multiple sclerosis. Both conserved end residues are part of each CDR3. Fields, in order: J gene, V gene, CDR3 protein.

>TRBJ2-1|TRBV5-1
CASSPGPSYNEQFF
>.|TRBV12-3/TRBV12-4
CASSFRPGAYEQYF
>TRBJ1-5|TRBV5-6
CASSLGASQPQHF
>TRBJ2-7|TRBV4-2
CASSPVPGLDSYTYEQYF
>TRBJ2-6|TRBV5-1
CASSLLAGGRGANVLTF
>TRBJ2-3|TRBV9
CASARTGSWGDTQYF
>TRBJ2-3|TRBV7-2
CASSLARAALTDTQYF
>TRBJ1-2|TRBV7-2
CASSLRRGANYGYTF
>TRBJ1-2|TRBV29-1
CSAVGRVGYGYTF
>TRBJ2-2|TRBV7-3
CASSLRATGMTGELFF
>TRBJ2-7|TRBV6-5
CASSLLQGWEQYF
>TRBJ2-7|TRBV28
CASSAKPGSPSHEQYF
>TRBJ1-2|TRBV5-1
CASSYSTGVYGYTF
>TRBJ1-5|TRBV20-1
CSARHGSSSNQPQHF
>TRBJ1-2|TRBV6-5
CASSPSEANYGYTF
>TRBJ2-1|TRBV7-8
CASSSLLTAYNEQFF
>TRBJ1-5|TRBV24-1
CATSDWGSNQPQHF
>TRBJ2-3|TRBV10-3
CAIRATSGRRTDTQYF
>TRBJ2-7|TRBV28
CASSLGQETYEQYF
>TRBJ1-6|TRBV7-2
CASSLALPGTGRTLYNSPLHF
>TRBJ2-7|TRBV7-3
CASSSLTGEQYF
>TRBJ1-5|TRBV18
CASSPRPPWHF
>TRBJ2-7|TRBV20-1
CSAKQASVYEQYF
>TRBJ1-4|TRBV29-1
CSVIPGGAANEKLFF
>TRBJ2-4|TRBV29-1
CSGQRAKNIQYF
>TRBJ1-1|TRBV29-1
CSVELQKNTEAFF